The rows below give T cell receptor beta chains drawn from one sample of a study of T cells after yellow fever vaccination. Via MiXCR, TCRdb re-called the 5' RACE reads, giving one row per CDR3 protein. The sample lists 620,000 or so distinct CDR3 sequences, 10% to 15% occurring once. Sample: PBMCs, taken on the day of the yellow fever booster vaccination. The origin of the receptors is a man aged 25 to 45 who received the YFV17D yellow fever vaccine. Each CDR3 is given without its conserved first and last residue.

v_gene: TRBV12-3/TRBV12-4; j_gene: TRBJ1-2; CDR3aa: ASSSRAVDSYGYT
v_gene: TRBV29-1; j_gene: TRBJ2-1; CDR3aa: SVDTGLTVDEQF
v_gene: TRBV28; j_gene: TRBJ2-3; CDR3aa: ASTKRPDTQY
v_gene: TRBV23-1; j_gene: TRBJ2-7; CDR3aa: ASSQSGLAAVLFYEQY
v_gene: TRBV29-1; j_gene: TRBJ2-3; CDR3aa: SFRGLFDTQY
v_gene: TRBV6-1; j_gene: TRBJ2-1; CDR3aa: ASSAGLAGGTAYNEQF
v_gene: TRBV11-2; j_gene: TRBJ2-7; CDR3aa: ASTPRVAGPYEQY
v_gene: TRBV29-1; j_gene: TRBJ2-7; CDR3aa: SVIPRGRVEQY
v_gene: TRBV20-1; j_gene: TRBJ1-1; CDR3aa: SASIRRNTEAF
v_gene: TRBV20-1; j_gene: TRBJ2-1; CDR3aa: SAQLAGGPYNEQF
v_gene: TRBV7-9; j_gene: TRBJ2-1; CDR3aa: ASKGGGEFDEQF
v_gene: TRBV6-1; j_gene: TRBJ2-1; CDR3aa: ASTQASGSYNEQF
v_gene: TRBV12-3/TRBV12-4; j_gene: TRBJ2-5; CDR3aa: ASSQQGQLPTQY
v_gene: TRBV23-1; j_gene: TRBJ1-6; CDR3aa: ASSHLWNSPLH
v_gene: TRBV7-2; j_gene: TRBJ2-7; CDR3aa: ASSWGDGYEQY
v_gene: TRBV5-6; j_gene: TRBJ2-5; CDR3aa: ASSLATGGGIETQY
v_gene: TRBV7-3; j_gene: TRBJ2-3; CDR3aa: ASSPSGSTDTQY
v_gene: TRBV27; j_gene: TRBJ2-3; CDR3aa: ATTGGRTDTQY
v_gene: TRBV21-1; j_gene: TRBJ2-7; CDR3aa: ASIQGYEQY
v_gene: TRBV5-6; j_gene: TRBJ2-1; CDR3aa: ASSWLDEQF
v_gene: TRBV18; j_gene: TRBJ2-7; CDR3aa: ASSLLDSAGEQY
v_gene: TRBV27; j_gene: TRBJ2-3; CDR3aa: ASSSRASTDTQY
v_gene: TRBV12-3/TRBV12-4; j_gene: TRBJ1-1; CDR3aa: ASSLWAEAF
v_gene: TRBV11-2; j_gene: TRBJ2-2; CDR3aa: ASSLGSGNTGELF
v_gene: TRBV4-3; j_gene: TRBJ2-2; CDR3aa: ASSRKLLALTSTGELF
v_gene: TRBV20-1; j_gene: TRBJ1-5; CDR3aa: SALTGGGSQPQH
v_gene: TRBV28; j_gene: TRBJ2-2; CDR3aa: ASSPPTGWTGELF
v_gene: TRBV7-2; j_gene: TRBJ2-7; CDR3aa: ASSLVRDLNEQY
v_gene: TRBV3-1; j_gene: TRBJ2-3; CDR3aa: ASSQESGRADTQY
v_gene: TRBV4-3; j_gene: TRBJ2-2; CDR3aa: ASSQNLDYSNTGELF
v_gene: TRBV14; j_gene: TRBJ1-2; CDR3aa: ASSRAGGYT
v_gene: TRBV29-1; j_gene: TRBJ2-1; CDR3aa: SVRGEGYNEQF
v_gene: TRBV9; j_gene: TRBJ2-2; CDR3aa: ASTLGGRGTGELF
v_gene: TRBV7-9; j_gene: TRBJ2-1; CDR3aa: ASSPGAVTDEQF
v_gene: TRBV14; j_gene: TRBJ1-6; CDR3aa: ASSNYGPSSPLH
v_gene: TRBV20-1; j_gene: TRBJ2-3; CDR3aa: TAPGGKLRTDTQY
v_gene: TRBV6-2/TRBV6-3; j_gene: TRBJ2-2; CDR3aa: ASTVLFMEQGNTGELF
v_gene: TRBV28; j_gene: TRBJ2-4; CDR3aa: ASSLGSKNIQY
v_gene: TRBV7-8; j_gene: TRBJ2-7; CDR3aa: ASSLGGGTTYEQY
v_gene: TRBV7-2; j_gene: TRBJ2-3; CDR3aa: ASNRRLSGRTDTQY
v_gene: TRBV12-3/TRBV12-4; j_gene: TRBJ2-2; CDR3aa: ASWVGLAAGELF
v_gene: TRBV6-1; j_gene: TRBJ1-4; CDR3aa: AILVWATNEKLF
v_gene: TRBV5-1; j_gene: TRBJ2-1; CDR3aa: ASRSGTLYNEQF
v_gene: TRBV6-2/TRBV6-3; j_gene: TRBJ2-3; CDR3aa: ASSYSIRTLTATDTQY
v_gene: TRBV7-2; j_gene: TRBJ2-1; CDR3aa: ASSLGSGEYNEQF
v_gene: TRBV20-1; j_gene: TRBJ2-7; CDR3aa: SASPTGGVLGEQY
v_gene: TRBV5-4; j_gene: TRBJ2-3; CDR3aa: ASSLEPGAPPDTQY
v_gene: TRBV19; j_gene: TRBJ2-2; CDR3aa: ASSSKTDTGELF
v_gene: TRBV4-3; j_gene: TRBJ2-7; CDR3aa: ASSQGTSGSIHEQY
v_gene: TRBV5-4; j_gene: TRBJ2-3; CDR3aa: ASSLKGDTQY
v_gene: TRBV24-1; j_gene: TRBJ2-3; CDR3aa: ATSDRTGASTDTQY
v_gene: TRBV30; j_gene: TRBJ2-4; CDR3aa: AWSNGAAENIQY
v_gene: TRBV14; j_gene: TRBJ2-7; CDR3aa: ASRDRSSYEQY
v_gene: TRBV7-6; j_gene: TRBJ1-1; CDR3aa: ASSAPGQGSTEAF
v_gene: TRBV29-1; j_gene: TRBJ2-1; CDR3aa: SVEEPTTHNEQF
v_gene: TRBV12-3/TRBV12-4; j_gene: TRBJ2-3; CDR3aa: ASGPGRSTDTQY